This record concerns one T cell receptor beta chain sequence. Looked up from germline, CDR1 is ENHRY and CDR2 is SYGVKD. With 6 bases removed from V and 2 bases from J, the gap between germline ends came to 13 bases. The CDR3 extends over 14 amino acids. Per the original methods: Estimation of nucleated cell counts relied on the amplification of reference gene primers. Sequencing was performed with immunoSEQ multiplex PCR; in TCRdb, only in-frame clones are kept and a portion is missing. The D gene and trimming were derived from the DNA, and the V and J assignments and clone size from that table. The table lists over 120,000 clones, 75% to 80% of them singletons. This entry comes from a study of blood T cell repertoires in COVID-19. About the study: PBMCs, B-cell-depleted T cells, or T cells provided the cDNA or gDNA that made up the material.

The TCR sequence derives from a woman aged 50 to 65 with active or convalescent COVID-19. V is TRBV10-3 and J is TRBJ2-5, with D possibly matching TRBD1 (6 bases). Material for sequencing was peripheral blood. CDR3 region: CAISDWTEQETQYF. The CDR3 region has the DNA TGTGCCATCAGCGATTGGACAGAACAAGAGACCCAGTACTTC.